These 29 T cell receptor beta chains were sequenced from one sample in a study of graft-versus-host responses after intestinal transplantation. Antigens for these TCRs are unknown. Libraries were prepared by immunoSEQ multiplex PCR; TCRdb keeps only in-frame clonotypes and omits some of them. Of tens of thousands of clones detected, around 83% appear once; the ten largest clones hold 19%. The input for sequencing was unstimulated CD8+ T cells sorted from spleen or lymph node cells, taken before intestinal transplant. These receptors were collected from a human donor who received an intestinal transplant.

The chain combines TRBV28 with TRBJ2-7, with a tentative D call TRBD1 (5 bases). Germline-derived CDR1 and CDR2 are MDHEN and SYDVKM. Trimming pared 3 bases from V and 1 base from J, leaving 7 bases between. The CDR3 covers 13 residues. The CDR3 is CASSLAGSYEQYF. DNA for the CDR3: TGTGCCAGCAGTTTGGCAGGGTCCTACGAGCAGTACTTC.

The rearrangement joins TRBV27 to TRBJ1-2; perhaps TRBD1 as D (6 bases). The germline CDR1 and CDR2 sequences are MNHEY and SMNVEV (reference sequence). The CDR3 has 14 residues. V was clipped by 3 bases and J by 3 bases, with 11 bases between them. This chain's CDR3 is CASSFQGSHYGYTF. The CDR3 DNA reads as TGTGCCAGCAGTTTTCAGGGGTCCCACTATGGCTACACCTTC.

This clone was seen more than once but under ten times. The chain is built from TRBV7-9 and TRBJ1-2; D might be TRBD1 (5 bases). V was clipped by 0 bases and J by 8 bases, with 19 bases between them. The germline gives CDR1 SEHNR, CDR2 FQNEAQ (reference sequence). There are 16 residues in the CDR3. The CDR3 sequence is CASSLAAEGLPGGYTF. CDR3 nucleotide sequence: TGTGCCAGCAGCTTAGCGGCGGAGGGGTTGCCAGGAGGCTACACCTTC.

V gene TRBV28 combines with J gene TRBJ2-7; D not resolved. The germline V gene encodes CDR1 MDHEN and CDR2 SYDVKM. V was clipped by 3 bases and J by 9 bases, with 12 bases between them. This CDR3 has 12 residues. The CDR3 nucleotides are TGTGCCAGCAGTTTTTCCCGTCGAGTGCAGTACTTC. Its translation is CASSFSRRVQYF.

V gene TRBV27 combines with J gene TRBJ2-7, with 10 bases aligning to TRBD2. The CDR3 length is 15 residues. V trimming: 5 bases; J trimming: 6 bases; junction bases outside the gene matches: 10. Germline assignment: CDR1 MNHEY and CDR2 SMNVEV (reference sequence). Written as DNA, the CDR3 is TGTGCCAGCAGTGACGCCGGGACTAGCGCCTTCGAGCAGTACTTC. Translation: CASSDAGTSAFEQYF.

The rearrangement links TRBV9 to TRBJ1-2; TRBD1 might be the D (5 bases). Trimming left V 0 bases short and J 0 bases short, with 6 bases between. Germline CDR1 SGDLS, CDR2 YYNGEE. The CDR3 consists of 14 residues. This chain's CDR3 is CASSVGGANYGYTF. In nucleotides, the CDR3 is TGTGCCAGCAGCGTAGGGGGGGCTAACTATGGCTACACCTTC.

The CDR3 is CASSYGSGLSTDTQYF. The CDR3 DNA follows: TGTGCCAGCAGTTACGGTTCGGGACTATCCACAGATACGCAGTATTTT. V and J are TRBV6-5 and TRBJ2-3, with 7 bases aligning to TRBD2. This CDR3 is built from 16 residues. Germline CDR1 is MNHEY and CDR2 is SVGAGI. After removal of 2 bases from V and 2 bases from J, the junction contained 7 bases not matched to a gene.

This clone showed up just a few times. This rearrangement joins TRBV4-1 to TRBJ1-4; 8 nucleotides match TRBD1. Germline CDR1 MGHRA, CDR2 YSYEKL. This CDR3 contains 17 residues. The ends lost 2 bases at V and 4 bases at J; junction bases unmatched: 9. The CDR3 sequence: CASSQPLRQGINEKLFF. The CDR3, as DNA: TGCGCCAGCAGCCAACCCCTCCGACAGGGGATTAATGAAAAACTGTTTTTT.

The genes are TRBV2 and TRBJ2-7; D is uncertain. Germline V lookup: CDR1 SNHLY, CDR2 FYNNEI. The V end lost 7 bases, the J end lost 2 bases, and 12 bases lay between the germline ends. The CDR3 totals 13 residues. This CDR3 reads CASTPRSTYEQYF. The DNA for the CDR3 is TGTGCCAGCACCCCGAGGAGCACCTACGAGCAGTACTTC. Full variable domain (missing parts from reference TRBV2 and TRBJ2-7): EPEVTQTPSHQVTQMGQEVILRCVPISNHLYFYWYRQILGQKVEFLVSFYNNEISEKSEIFDDQFSVERPDGSNFTLKIRSTKLEDSAMYFCASTPRSTYEQYFGPGTRLTVT.

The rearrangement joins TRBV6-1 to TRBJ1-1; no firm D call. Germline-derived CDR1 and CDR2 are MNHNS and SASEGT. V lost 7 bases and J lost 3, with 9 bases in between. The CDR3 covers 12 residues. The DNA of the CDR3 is TGTGCCAGCAAGAGATCCTACACTGAAGCTTTCTTT. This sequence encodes CASKRSYTEAFF.

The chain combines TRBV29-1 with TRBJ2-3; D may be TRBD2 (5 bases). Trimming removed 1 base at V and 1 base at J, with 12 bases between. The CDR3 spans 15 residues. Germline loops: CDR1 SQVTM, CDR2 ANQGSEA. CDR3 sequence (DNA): TGCAGCGTTGAAGTCCTGGGAGTCCGCACAGATACGCAGTATTTT. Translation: CSVEVLGVRTDTQYF.

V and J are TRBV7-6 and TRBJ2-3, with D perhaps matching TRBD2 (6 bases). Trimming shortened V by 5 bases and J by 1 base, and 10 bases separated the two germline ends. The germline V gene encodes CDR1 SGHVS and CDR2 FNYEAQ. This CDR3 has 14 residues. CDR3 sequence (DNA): TGTGCCAGCAGCCATCCGGGGGGCACAGATACGCAGTATTTT. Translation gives CASSHPGGTDTQYF.

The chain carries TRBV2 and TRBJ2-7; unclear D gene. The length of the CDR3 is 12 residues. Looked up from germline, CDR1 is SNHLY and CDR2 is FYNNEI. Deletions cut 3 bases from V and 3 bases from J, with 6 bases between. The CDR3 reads CASSDYLYEQYF. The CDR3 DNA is TGTGCCAGCAGTGACTACCTCTACGAGCAGTACTTC.

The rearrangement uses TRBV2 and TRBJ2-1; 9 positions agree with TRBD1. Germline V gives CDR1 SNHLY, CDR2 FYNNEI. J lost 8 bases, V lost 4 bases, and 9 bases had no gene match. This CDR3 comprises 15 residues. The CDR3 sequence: CASSVPLTGGDEQFF. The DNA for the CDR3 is TGTGCCAGCAGTGTCCCTCTCACAGGGGGCGATGAGCAGTTCTTC.

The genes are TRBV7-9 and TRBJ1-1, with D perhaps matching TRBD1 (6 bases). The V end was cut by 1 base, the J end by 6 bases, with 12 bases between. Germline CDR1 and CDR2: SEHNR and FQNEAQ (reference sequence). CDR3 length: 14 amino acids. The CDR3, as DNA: TGTGCCAGCAGCTTAGATGGCAGGGGACCTGAAGCTTTCTTT. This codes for CASSLDGRGPEAFF. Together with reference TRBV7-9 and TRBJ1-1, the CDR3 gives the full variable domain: DTGVSQNPRHKITKRGQNVTFRCDPISEHNRLYWYRQTLGQGPEFLTYFQNEAQLEKSRLLSDRFSAERPKGSFSTLEIQRTEQGDSAMYLCASSLDGRGPEAFFGQGTRLTVV.

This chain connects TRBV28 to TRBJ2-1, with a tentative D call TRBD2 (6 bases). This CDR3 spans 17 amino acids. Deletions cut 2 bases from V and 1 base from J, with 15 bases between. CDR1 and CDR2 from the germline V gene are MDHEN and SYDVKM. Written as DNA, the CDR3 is TGTGCCAGCAGTTTACAAGGCCCCGGAGGGTCCTACAATGAGCAGTTCTTC. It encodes CASSLQGPGGSYNEQFF.

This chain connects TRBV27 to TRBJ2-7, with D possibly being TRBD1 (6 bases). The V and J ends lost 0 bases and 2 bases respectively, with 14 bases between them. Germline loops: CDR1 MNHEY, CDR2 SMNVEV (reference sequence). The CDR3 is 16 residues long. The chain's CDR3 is CASSLSKGQWTYEQYF. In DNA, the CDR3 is TGTGCCAGCAGTTTATCGAAAGGACAGTGGACCTACGAGCAGTACTTC.

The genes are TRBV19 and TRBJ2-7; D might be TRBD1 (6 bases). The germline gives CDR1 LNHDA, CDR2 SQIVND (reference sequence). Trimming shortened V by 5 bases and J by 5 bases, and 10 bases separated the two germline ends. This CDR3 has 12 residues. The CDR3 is CASSDRSDEQYF. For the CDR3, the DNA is TGTGCCAGTAGTGACAGGTCCGACGAGCAGTACTTC.

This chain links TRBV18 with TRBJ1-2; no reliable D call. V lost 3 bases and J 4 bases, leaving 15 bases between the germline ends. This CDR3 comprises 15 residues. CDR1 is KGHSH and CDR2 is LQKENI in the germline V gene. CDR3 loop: CASSPGSFPFYGYTF. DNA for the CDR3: TGTGCCAGCTCACCGGGGAGCTTCCCCTTCTATGGCTACACCTTC.

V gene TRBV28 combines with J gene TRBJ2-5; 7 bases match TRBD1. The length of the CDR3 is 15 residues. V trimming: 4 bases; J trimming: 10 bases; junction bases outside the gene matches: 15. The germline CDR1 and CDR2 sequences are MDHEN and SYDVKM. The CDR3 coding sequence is TGTGCCAGCAGTTGGCACCCGGACAGGCCCTCCGACCAGTACTTC. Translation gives CASSWHPDRPSDQYF.

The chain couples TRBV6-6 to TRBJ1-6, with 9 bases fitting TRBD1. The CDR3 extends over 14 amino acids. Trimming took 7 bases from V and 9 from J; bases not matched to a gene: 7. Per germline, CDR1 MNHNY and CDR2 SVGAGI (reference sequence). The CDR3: CASKLQGAGSPLHF. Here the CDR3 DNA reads TGTGCCAGCAAACTACAGGGGGCCGGTTCACCCCTCCACTTT.

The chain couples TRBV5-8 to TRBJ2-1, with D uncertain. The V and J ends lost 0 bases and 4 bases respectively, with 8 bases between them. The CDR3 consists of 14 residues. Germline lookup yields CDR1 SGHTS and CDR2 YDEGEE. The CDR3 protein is CASSLDTEYNEQFF. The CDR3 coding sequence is TGTGCCAGCAGCTTGGACACAGAGTACAATGAGCAGTTCTTC.

The CDR3 spells CASSFRGAGEQYF. As DNA, the CDR3 is TGTGCCAGCAGTTTCCGGGGGGCAGGAGAGCAGTACTTC. This chain connects TRBV27 to TRBJ2-7; D is perhaps TRBD2 (7 bases). V dropped 3 bases and J dropped 7 bases, with 13 bases sitting between them. Germline CDR1 is MNHEY and CDR2 is SMNVEV (reference sequence). The CDR3 totals 13 residues.

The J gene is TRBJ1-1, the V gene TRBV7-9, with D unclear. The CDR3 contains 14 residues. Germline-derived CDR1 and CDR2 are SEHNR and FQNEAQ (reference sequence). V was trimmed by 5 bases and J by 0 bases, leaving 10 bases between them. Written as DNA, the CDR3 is TGTGCCAGCAGCGCCGACATCATGAACACTGAAGCTTTCTTT. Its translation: CASSADIMNTEAFF.

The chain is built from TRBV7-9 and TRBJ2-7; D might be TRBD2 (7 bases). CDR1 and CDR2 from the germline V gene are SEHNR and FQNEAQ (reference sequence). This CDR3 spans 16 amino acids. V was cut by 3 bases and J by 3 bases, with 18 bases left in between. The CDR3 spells CASSLGAGAKDYEQYF. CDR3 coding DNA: TGTGCCAGCAGCTTGGGGGCGGGGGCCAAAGACTACGAGCAGTACTTC.

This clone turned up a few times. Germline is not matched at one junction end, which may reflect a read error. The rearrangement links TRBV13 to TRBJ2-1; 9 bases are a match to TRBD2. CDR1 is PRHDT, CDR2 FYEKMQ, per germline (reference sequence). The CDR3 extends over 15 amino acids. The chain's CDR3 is CASSPFSGSYNEQFF. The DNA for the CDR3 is TGCGCCAGCAGCCCCTTTAGCGGGAGCTACAATGAGCAGTTCTTC.

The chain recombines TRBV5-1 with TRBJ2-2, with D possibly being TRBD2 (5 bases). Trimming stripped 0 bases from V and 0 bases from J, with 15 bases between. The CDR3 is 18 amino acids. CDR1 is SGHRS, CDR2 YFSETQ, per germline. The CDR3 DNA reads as TGCGCCAGCAGCTTGGCCCCCCGGGGAAACGCGAACACCGGGGAGCTGTTTTTT. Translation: CASSLAPRGNANTGELFF.

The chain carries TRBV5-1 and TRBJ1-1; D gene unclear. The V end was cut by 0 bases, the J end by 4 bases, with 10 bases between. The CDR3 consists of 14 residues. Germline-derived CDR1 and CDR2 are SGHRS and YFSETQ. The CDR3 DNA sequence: TGCGCCAGCAGCTTGGCTTCGGGGTTCACTGAAGCTTTCTTT. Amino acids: CASSLASGFTEAFF.

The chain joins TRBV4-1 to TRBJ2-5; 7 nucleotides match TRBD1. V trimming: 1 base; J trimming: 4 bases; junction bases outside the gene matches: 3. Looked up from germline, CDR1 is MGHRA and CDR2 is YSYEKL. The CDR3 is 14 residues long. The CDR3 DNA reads TGCGCCAGCAGCCAAGGGACAGGAGGAGAGACCCAGTACTTC. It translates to CASSQGTGGETQYF.